A selection of T cell receptor beta chains follows, all from one sample in a study of regulatory T cells in long-lasting Graves disease. Via MiXCR, TCRdb re-called the multiplex PCR reads, giving one row per CDR3 protein. There are 550,000 or so distinct CDR3 sequences in the sample; about 12% occur only once, and 7.5% to 9% lies in the top ten. A further study also used this sample, focusing on T cells in Graves' hyperthyroidism and ophthalmopathy.

The sequenced sample was peripheral blood mononuclear cells (PBMCs), obtained at new diagnosis, from a patient treated with antithyroid drugs. These receptors all stem from a woman aged 30 to 39 with Graves disease. Each CDR3 is given with its conserved first and last residue. Each record gives: V gene, clone size, D gene, J gene, CDR3 length, CDR3 protein, CDR3 DNA. A D gene is named only where the DNA matches it firmly. Clone size appears in some rows only: once, few, many, or a class for an expanded clone.

>TRBV7-2|many|-|TRBJ2-1|17
CASSFQGSSTLNNEQFF
TGTGCCAGCAGCTTCCAGGGCTCTAGTACCCTCAACAATGAGCAGTTCTTC
>TRBV29-1|few|TRBD1|TRBJ1-5|14
CSVEARTGNQPQHF
TGCAGCGTTGAAGCCCGGACAGGGAATCAGCCCCAGCATTTT
>TRBV11-2|many|-|TRBJ2-1|14
CASSTSQGWNEQFF
TGTGCCAGCAGCACCTCCCAGGGATGGAATGAGCAGTTCTTC
>TRBV18|-|-|TRBJ2-2|13
CASSPATVGELFF
TGTGCCAGCTCACCTGCCACTGTCGGGGAGCTGTTTTTT
>TRBV18|-|-|TRBJ1-5|14
CASSPIQSYQPQHF
TGTGCCAGCTCACCAATACAGTCGTATCAGCCCCAGCATTTT
>TRBV7-6|many|TRBD1|TRBJ2-7|16
CASSLESQGAYYEQYF
TGTGCCAGCAGCTTAGAATCTCAGGGGGCTTATTACGAGCAGTACTTC
>TRBV20-1|many|TRBD2|TRBJ2-1|17
CSARDLGGRSSYNEQFF
TGCAGTGCTAGAGATCTCGGCGGGAGGAGCTCCTACAATGAGCAGTTCTTC
>TRBV20-1|many|-|TRBJ1-2|13
CSARDQGVRGYTF
TGCAGTGCTAGAGATCAAGGTGTTAGAGGCTACACCTTC
>TRBV9|-|TRBD2|TRBJ2-1|15
CASGGERALFNEQFF
TGTGCCAGCGGGGGGGAACGGGCCCTTTTCAATGAGCAGTTCTTC
>TRBV19|few|-|TRBJ1-4|15
CASSTFNPGGEKLFF
TGTGCCAGTAGCACATTTAACCCAGGAGGTGAAAAACTGTTTTTT
>TRBV19|-|-|TRBJ2-1|12
CTTGGGYNEQFF
TGTACCACCGGTGGCGGATACAATGAGCAGTTCTTC
>TRBV28|many|TRBD1|TRBJ1-5|16
CASTPGRGQGNQPQHF
TGTGCCAGCACCCCCGGGAGGGGGCAAGGCAATCAGCCCCAGCATTTT
>TRBV19|-|-|TRBJ2-7|14
CASSVRGPLYEQYF
TGTGCCAGTAGTGTCCGGGGCCCCCTCTACGAGCAGTACTTC
>TRBV6-1|many|TRBD1|TRBJ1-1|13
CASRGDRGSEAFF
TGTGCCAGCAGGGGGGACAGGGGATCTGAAGCTTTCTTT
>TRBV19|many|-|TRBJ1-1|13
CASSARTDTEAFF
TGTGCCAGTAGTGCGCGGACGGACACTGAAGCTTTCTTT
>TRBV10-1|-|-|TRBJ2-1|16
CASSESRSGSYNEQFF
TGCGCCAGCAGTGAGTCGAGAAGTGGGTCATACAATGAGCAGTTCTTC
>TRBV18|many|-|TRBJ2-7|13
CASSLSAIYEQYF
TGTGCCAGCTCACTATCGGCTATCTACGAGCAGTACTTC
>TRBV6-5|many|TRBD1|TRBJ2-7|17
CASSYSTGQVFSYEQYF
TGTGCCAGCAGTTACTCGACGGGACAGGTGTTTTCCTACGAGCAGTACTTC
>TRBV6-2/TRBV6-3|-|TRBD1|TRBJ2-3|20
CASSYTVPGQGASSTDTQYF
TGTGCCAGCAGTTACACCGTCCCGGGACAGGGGGCATCGAGCACAGATACGCAGTATTTT
>TRBV2|many|TRBD2|TRBJ2-2|14
CASSELAGVRELFF
TGTGCCAGCAGTGAGCTAGCGGGAGTCCGGGAGCTGTTTTTT
>TRBV4-1|-|-|TRBJ2-3|15
CASSQDGTSTDTQYF
TGCGCCAGCAGCCAAGATGGCACTAGCACAGATACGCAGTATTTT
>TRBV5-6|few|-|TRBJ1-5|16
CASSRQTSGGNQPQHF
TGTGCCAGCAGCCGACAGACCTCGGGGGGCAATCAGCCCCAGCATTTT
>TRBV29-1|many|TRBD1|TRBJ2-7|12
CSAGGSRYEQYF
TGCAGTGCAGGGGGTTCTCGCTACGAGCAGTACTTC
>TRBV5-4|few|-|TRBJ1-1|15
CASSPRPTWDTEAFF
TGTGCCAGCAGCCCTCGACCAACATGGGACACTGAAGCTTTCTTT
>TRBV6-5|-|-|TRBJ2-6|21
CASSYSPLNRDLYSGANVLTF
TGTGCCAGCAGTTACTCCCCCCTTAACCGGGATCTGTACTCTGGGGCCAACGTCCTGACTTTC
>TRBV11-3|few|-|TRBJ2-1|16
CASSYRGPSLYNEQFF
TGTGCCAGCAGCTACCGGGGCCCCTCCCTTTACAATGAGCAGTTCTTC
>TRBV7-2|-|TRBD2|TRBJ2-7|14
CASSRGRTAAEQYF
TGTGCCAGCAGCCGCGGGAGGACAGCAGCCGAGCAGTACTTC
>TRBV10-1|few|TRBD2|TRBJ2-1|16
CASSVGLSSSYNEQFF
TGCGCCAGCAGTGTGGGACTATCGAGCTCCTACAATGAGCAGTTCTTC
>TRBV12-3/TRBV12-4|many|-|TRBJ2-1|12
CASSLESYEQFF
TGTGCCAGCAGTTTAGAGTCGTATGAGCAGTTCTTC
>TRBV9|-|-|TRBJ1-1|15
CASSVAPTLNTEAFF
TGTGCCAGCAGCGTAGCTCCAACTTTGAACACTGAAGCTTTCTTT
>TRBV29-1|-|-|TRBJ2-7|14
CSVRQGGTSYEQYF
TGCAGCGTCCGGCAGGGGGGTACGTCCTACGAGCAGTACTTC
>TRBV10-2|many|-|TRBJ1-2|14
CASSESPSLVRYTF
TGCGCCAGCAGTGAGTCGCCCTCGTTGGTTCGCTACACCTTC
>TRBV7-8|many|TRBD2|TRBJ2-5|16
CASSLVSSAGEETQYF
TGTGCCAGCAGCTTAGTTTCTAGCGCGGGGGAAGAGACCCAGTACTTC
>TRBV13|few|-|TRBJ2-1|13
CASSLNLGPQILF
TGTGCCAGCAGCTTAAACCTGGGACCACAGATTCTCTTC
>TRBV18|few|TRBD2|TRBJ2-1|14
CASSPTSGIGEQFF
TGTGCCAGCTCACCGACTAGCGGGATAGGTGAGCAGTTCTTC
>TRBV7-2|many|TRBD1|TRBJ2-7|15
CASSLQPGGVYEQYF
TGTGCCAGCAGCCTCCAGCCAGGGGGCGTCTACGAGCAGTACTTC
>TRBV6-2/TRBV6-3|-|-|TRBJ1-5|11
CASSSWGAQHF
TGTGCCAGCAGTTCGTGGGGGGCCCAGCATTTT
>TRBV12-3/TRBV12-4|many|-|TRBJ2-2|15
CASGNREGVTGELFF
TGTGCCAGCGGGAACAGGGAAGGGGTAACCGGGGAGCTGTTTTTT
>TRBV30|many|-|TRBJ1-2|13
CARRPAVGYGYTF
TGTGCCCGACGACCTGCCGTTGGCTATGGCTACACCTTC
>TRBV28|many|-|TRBJ1-5|16
CASSLSGTYNNQPQHF
TGTGCCAGCAGTTTATCCGGGACATACAACAATCAGCCCCAGCATTTT
>TRBV20-1|many|-|TRBJ2-3|18
CSAGPRGYPRDSTDTQYF
TGCAGTGCTGGGCCCCGGGGCTACCCACGGGACTCCACAGATACGCAGTATTTT
>TRBV14|many|-|TRBJ2-7|14
CASSQDRRGRKQYF
TGTGCCAGCAGCCAAGATCGAAGAGGGCGAAAGCAGTACTTC